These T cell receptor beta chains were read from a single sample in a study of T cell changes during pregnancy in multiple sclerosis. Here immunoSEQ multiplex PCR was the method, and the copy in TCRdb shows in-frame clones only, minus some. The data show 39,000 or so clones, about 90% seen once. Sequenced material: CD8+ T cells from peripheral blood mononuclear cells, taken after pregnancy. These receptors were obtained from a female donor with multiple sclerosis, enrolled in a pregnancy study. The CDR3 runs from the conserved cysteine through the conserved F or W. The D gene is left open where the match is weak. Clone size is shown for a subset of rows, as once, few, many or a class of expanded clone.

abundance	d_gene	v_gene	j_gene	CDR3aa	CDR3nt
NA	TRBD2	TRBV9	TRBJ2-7	CASSVGSGGRSYEQYF	TGTGCCAGCAGCGTAGGGAGCGGGGGGAGGTCCTACGAGCAGTACTTC
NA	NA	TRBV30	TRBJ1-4	CAWNLRGASEKLFF	TGTGCCTGGAACTTACGGGGGGCGTCTGAAAAACTGTTTTTT
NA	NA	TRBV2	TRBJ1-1	CASSDKYAYMNTEAFF	TGTGCCAGCAGCGACAAATACGCCTACATGAACACTGAAGCTTTCTTT
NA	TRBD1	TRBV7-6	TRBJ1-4	CASSFRTGGIGEKLFF	TGTGCCAGCAGCTTCCGGACAGGGGGCATTGGTGAAAAACTGTTTTTT
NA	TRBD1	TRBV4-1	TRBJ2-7	CASSQDNRGVSYEQYF	TGCGCCAGCAGCCAAGATAACAGGGGGGTATCGTACGAGCAGTACTTC
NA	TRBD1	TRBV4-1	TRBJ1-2	CASSLRQGANYGYTF	TGCGCCAGCAGCCTCCGACAGGGGGCTAACTATGGCTACACCTTC
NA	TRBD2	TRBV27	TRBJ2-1	CASSLPKREGYEQFF	TGTGCCAGCAGTTTACCCAAGCGGGAGGGGTATGAGCAGTTCTTC
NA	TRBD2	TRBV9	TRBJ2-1	CASSVDASGGLYNEQFF	TGTGCCAGCAGCGTAGATGCTAGCGGGGGGCTTTACAATGAGCAGTTCTTC
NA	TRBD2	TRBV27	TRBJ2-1	CASSLGGRGSYNEQFF	TGTGCCAGCAGTTTAGGTGGGAGGGGTAGCTACAATGAGCAGTTCTTC
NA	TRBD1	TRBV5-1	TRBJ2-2	CASTGGQGTGELFF	TGCGCCAGCACCGGGGGACAGGGTACCGGGGAGCTGTTTTTT
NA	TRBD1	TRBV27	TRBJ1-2	CASRLGTENYGYTF	TGTGCCAGCAGATTAGGGACAGAGAACTATGGCTACACCTTC
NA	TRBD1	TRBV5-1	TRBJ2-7	CASSWDRGSNYEQYF	TGCGCCAGCAGCTGGGACAGGGGGTCTAACTACGAGCAGTACTTC
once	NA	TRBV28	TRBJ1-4	CASSTGLSNEKLFF	TGTGCCAGCAGCACCGGACTCTCTAATGAAAAACTGTTTTTT
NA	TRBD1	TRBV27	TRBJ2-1	CASSFRTGGDPYNEQFF	TGTGCCAGCAGTTTTAGGACAGGGGGTGACCCCTACAATGAGCAGTTCTTC
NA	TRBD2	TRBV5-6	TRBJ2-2	CASSEKLGSGRAPGELFF	TGTGCCAGCAGCGAGAAGCTAGGTAGCGGGAGGGCCCCCGGGGAGCTGTTTTTT
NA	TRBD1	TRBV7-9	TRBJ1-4	CASSEDRGNEKLFF	TGTGCCAGCAGCGAGGACAGGGGCAATGAAAAACTGTTTTTT
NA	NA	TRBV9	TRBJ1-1	CASTVNTEAFF	TGTGCCAGCACGGTGAACACTGAAGCTTTCTTT
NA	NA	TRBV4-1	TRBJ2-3	CASSRAGPSDTQYF	TGCGCCAGCAGCCGCGCGGGGCCCTCAGATACGCAGTATTTT
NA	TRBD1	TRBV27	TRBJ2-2	CASRYGTANTGELFF	TGTGCCAGCAGATACGGGACAGCTAACACCGGGGAGCTGTTTTTT
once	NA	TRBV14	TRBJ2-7	CASSPGTRYEQYF	TGTGCCAGCAGCCCCGGGACACGCTACGAGCAGTACTTC
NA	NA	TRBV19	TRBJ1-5	CASRQGRAVQPQHF	TGTGCCAGTAGGCAGGGCAGGGCGGTTCAGCCCCAGCATTTT
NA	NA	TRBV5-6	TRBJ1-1	CASSLARGFTEAFF	TGTGCCAGCAGCTTGGCCAGGGGCTTCACTGAAGCTTTCTTT
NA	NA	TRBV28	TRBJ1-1	CASALGRNTEAFF	TGTGCCAGCGCCTTGGGCAGAAACACTGAAGCTTTCTTT
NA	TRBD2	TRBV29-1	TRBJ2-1	CSVEGLAGSYNEQFF	TGCAGCGTTGAAGGACTAGCGGGATCCTACAATGAGCAGTTCTTC
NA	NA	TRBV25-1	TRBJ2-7	CASRLGHSYEQYF	TGTGCCAGCAGGTTGGGACACTCCTACGAGCAGTACTTC
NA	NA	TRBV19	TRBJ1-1	CASVQGNTEAFF	TGTGCCAGTGTACAGGGGAACACTGAAGCTTTCTTT
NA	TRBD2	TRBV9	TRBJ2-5	CASSDRLAQETQYF	TGTGCCAGCAGCGACAGACTAGCGCAAGAGACCCAGTACTTC
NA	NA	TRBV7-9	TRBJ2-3	CATRPPQGTDTQYF	TGTGCCACCCGCCCCCCGCAGGGCACAGATACGCAGTATTTT
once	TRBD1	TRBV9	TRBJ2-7	CASSTPKTGPTCEQYF	TGTGCCAGCAGCACCCCCAAGACAGGGCCCACCTGCGAGCAGTACTTC
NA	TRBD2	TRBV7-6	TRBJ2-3	CASSWERRGGTDTQYF	TGTGCCAGCAGCTGGGAACGGCGGGGGGGCACAGATACGCAGTATTTT
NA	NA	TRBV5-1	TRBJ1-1	CASSPGGLMNTEAFF	TGCGCCAGCTCCCCGGGGGGTCTCATGAACACTGAAGCTTTCTTT
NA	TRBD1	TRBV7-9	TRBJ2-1	CASSSGTGGRNEQFF	TGTGCCAGCAGCTCCGGGACAGGGGGTAGGAATGAGCAGTTCTTC
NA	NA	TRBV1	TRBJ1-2	CTSSQDSLLLRVPGGYTF	TGCACCAGCAGCCAAGATTCCCTCCTTTTGCGGGTTCCGGGGGGCTACACCTTC
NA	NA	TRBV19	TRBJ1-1	CASSMGGAYRDTEAFF	TGTGCCAGTAGTATGGGAGGGGCCTACCGGGACACTGAAGCTTTCTTT
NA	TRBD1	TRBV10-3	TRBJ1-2	CAISEMGTGATNYGYTF	TGTGCCATCAGTGAGATGGGGACAGGGGCTACAAACTATGGCTACACCTTC
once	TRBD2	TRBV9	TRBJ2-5	CASSISGTSKETQYF	TGTGCCAGCAGCATTTCCGGGACTAGTAAAGAGACCCAGTACTTC
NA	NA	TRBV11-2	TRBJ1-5	CASSLTQGTGQPQHF	TGTGCCAGCAGTCTTACCCAGGGAACGGGTCAGCCCCAGCATTTT
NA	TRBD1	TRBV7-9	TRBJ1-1	CASSLAGWTGGQNTEAFF	TGTGCCAGCAGCTTAGCAGGTTGGACAGGGGGGCAGAACACTGAAGCTTTCTTT
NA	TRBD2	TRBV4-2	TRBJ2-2	CASSPGLAVTGELFF	TGTGCCAGCAGCCCCGGACTAGCGGTCACCGGGGAGCTGTTTTTT
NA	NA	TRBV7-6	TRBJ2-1	CASSFRWTGRADNEQFF	TGTGCCAGCAGCTTTCGTTGGACAGGGAGGGCTGACAATGAGCAGTTCTTC
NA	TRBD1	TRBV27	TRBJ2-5	CASSFGQAGETQYF	TGTGCCAGCAGTTTCGGACAGGCTGGGGAGACCCAGTACTTC
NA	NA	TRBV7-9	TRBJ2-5	CASRQYQETQYF	TGTGCCAGCAGGCAGTACCAAGAGACCCAGTACTTC
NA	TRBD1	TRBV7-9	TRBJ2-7	CASSGQADYEQYF	TGTGCCAGCAGCGGACAGGCGGACTACGAGCAGTACTTC
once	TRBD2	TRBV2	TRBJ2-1	CASSVAGGDNEQFF	TGTGCCAGCAGTGTAGCGGGGGGGGACAATGAGCAGTTCTTC
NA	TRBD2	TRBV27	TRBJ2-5	CASSLAPSGEETQYF	TGTGCCAGCAGTTTAGCTCCTAGCGGAGAAGAGACCCAGTACTTC
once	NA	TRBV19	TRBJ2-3	CASSIDRAGGTDTQYF	TGTGCCAGTAGTATAGATCGGGCAGGGGGCACAGATACGCAGTATTTT
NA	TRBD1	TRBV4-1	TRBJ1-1	CASSLRTGINTEAFF	TGCGCCAGCAGCCTGCGGACAGGGATTAACACTGAAGCTTTCTTT